The text below deals with one T cell receptor beta chain. What antigen it recognizes has not been identified. The record has no base qualities; no much larger clone is one base away. The sample's treatment or condition label is to be understood as: allogeneic hematopoietic cell transplantation with graft depleted of TCRalphabeta T cells and CD19 B cells. The transplant recipients were children given TCRalphabeta/CD19-depleted allogeneic hematopoietic cell grafts. This specimen belongs to a study of T-cell reconstitution after alpha-beta-depleted transplantation in children (dated by TCRdb to between 2015 and 2016). Turning to the overall study: T-cell immune reconstitution after TCRalphabeta/CD19-depleted allogeneic hematopoietic cell transplantation in children was quantitatively tracked in the study by means of TCR repertoire profiling. On the study overall, not on this receptor specifically: Over subsequent months, a decline in hyperexpanded clone frequencies was noted, and after one year, T-cell counts and TCRbeta diversity were mostly ascribed to newly produced T cells. About two months after transplant, the apparently early recovery of alphabetaT-cell counts reportedly depended on just several hundred clones that had expanded rapidly and came from non-depleted graft cells. In some patients, the high TCRbeta diversity seen at day 60 was put down to recipient T cells and intrathymic progenitors that had survived conditioning.

Ends trimmed: V by 0 bases, J by 4 bases; bases unmatched to a gene: 9. From cysteine to phenylalanine, the CDR3 is 17 amino acids long. Of the read, only the CDR3 DNA is kept; its 51 bases are in frame from base 1. The germline V gene gives CDR1 as SGDLS and CDR2 as YYNGEE. Library preparation employed PCR. For sequencing, an Illumina HiSeq 2500 was employed. Molecular barcoding was employed in the preparation of TCR libraries, with unique molecular identifiers being used to normalize TCRbeta repertoire quantification. Clones were called with MiXCR by TCRdb after fastp trimmed the public reads at Q25, and only in-frame beta chains were retained. CDR3 protein sequences are deduplicated, and each keeps its most common genes and DNA. Recorded for this sample are about 1,000,000 distinct CDR3 sequences; about 29% of them occurred a single time. The ten largest account for 25% to 35% of the sample.

The rearranged segments are TRBV9 and TRBJ2-3; 9 bases in the middle match TRBD1. Material: PBMCs, mostly from graft donor cells, obtained 360 days after TCRalphabeta/CD19-depleted stem cell transplant. The sequence was collected from a boy in the first two years of life who had a stem cell transplant for SCID, so the T cells may come from the graft donor. The DNA sequence is given as TGTGCCAGCAGCGTAGGGCTAGGGACAGGGACGGCAGATACGCAGTATTTT. It translates to CASSVGLGTGTADTQYF.